This T cell receptor beta chain was recorded in a study of T-cell reconstitution after alpha-beta-depleted transplantation in children. General study findings and limits: Recipient T cells and thymic progenitors that survived gave rise to the high TCRbeta diversity observed at day 60 in some patients. Newly generated T cells supplied most T-cell counts and diversity one year post-transplant. In patients about two months after transplant, alpha-beta T cells reportedly arose from several hundred expanded graft clones.

Remarks on this clonotype: Antigen unknown.

This CDR3 comprises 16 residues. Trimming removed 2 bases from V and 0 bases from J, with 10 bases in between. Per the germline V gene, CDR1 is SGHTA and CDR2 is FQGTGA. Library preparation (for TCRbeta) was performed with unique molecular identifiers. MiXCR, applied by TCRdb to the PCR reads, yields one record per CDR3 protein. The sample has 200,000 to 250,000 distinct CDR3 sequences, about 8.4% seen once. This sequence was found in a male patient aged 2 to 10 who had a stem cell transplant for acute myeloid leukemia, so the T cells may come from the graft donor. The sequenced sample was PBMCs, mostly from graft donor cells, obtained 360 days after TCRalphabeta/CD19-depleted stem cell transplant. This chain links TRBV7-3 with TRBJ2-2; D ambiguous. In DNA, the CDR3 is TGTGCCAGCAGCTTAGGGTCCCCACCGAACACCGGGGAGCTGTTTTTT. This codes for CASSLGSPPNTGELFF.